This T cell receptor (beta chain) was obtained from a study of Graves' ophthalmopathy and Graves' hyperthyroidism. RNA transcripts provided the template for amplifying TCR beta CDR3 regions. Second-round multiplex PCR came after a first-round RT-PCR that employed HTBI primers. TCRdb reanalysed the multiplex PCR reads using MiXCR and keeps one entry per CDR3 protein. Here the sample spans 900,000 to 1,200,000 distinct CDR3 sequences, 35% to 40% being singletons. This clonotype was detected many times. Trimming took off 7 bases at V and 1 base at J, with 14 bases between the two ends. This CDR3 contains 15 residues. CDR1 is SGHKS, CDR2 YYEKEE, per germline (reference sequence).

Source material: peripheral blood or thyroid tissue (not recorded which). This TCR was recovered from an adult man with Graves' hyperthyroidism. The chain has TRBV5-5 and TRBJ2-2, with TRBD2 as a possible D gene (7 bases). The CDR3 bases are TGTGCCAGCGGGAACAGGGAGGGGAACACCGGGGAGCTGTTTTTT. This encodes CASGNREGNTGELFF.